This T cell receptor beta chain was identified during a study of cytomegalovirus exposure and HLA in healthy donors. Regarding the study as a whole: It was about 180 TCR beta chains that were listed as cytomegalovirus-associated.

Unrecorded immune exposure was likely among donors, who were nominally healthy when sampled. For this clone: Its antigen is unidentified.

Both 60 Vbeta primers and 13 Jbeta primers went into the PCR. The method was immunoSEQ multiplex PCR; TCRdb's version includes in-frame clones alone and lacks a portion of them. The sample shows 150,000 or so clones, approximately 84% of them seen only once. V was trimmed by 5 bases and J by 0 bases, leaving 6 bases between them. The CDR3 runs 13 residues. The germline CDR1 and CDR2 sequences are MGHDK and SYGVNS. J is TRBJ2-3 and V is TRBV25-1; D unclear. This receptor was obtained from a woman aged 50 to 60 in good health and CMV-seropositive. The sample was PBMCs. The CDR3 sequence: CASSPVSTDTQYF. CDR3 sequence (DNA): TGTGCCAGCAGTCCAGTCAGCACAGATACGCAGTATTTT.